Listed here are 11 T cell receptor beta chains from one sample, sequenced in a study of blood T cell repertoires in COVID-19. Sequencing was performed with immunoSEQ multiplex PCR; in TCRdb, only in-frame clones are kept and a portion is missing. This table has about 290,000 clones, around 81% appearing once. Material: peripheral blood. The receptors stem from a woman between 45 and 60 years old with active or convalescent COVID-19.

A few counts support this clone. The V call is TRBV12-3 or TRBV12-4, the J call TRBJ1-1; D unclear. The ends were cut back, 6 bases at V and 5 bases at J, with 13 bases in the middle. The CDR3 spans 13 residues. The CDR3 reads CASSFEYGTEAFF. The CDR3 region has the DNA TGTGCCAGCAGCTTTGAGTACGGGACTGAAGCTTTCTTT.

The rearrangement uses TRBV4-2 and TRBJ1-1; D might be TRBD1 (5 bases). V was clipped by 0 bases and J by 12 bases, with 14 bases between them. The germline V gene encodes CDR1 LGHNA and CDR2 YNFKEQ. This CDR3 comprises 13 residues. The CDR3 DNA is TGTGCCAGCAGCCAAGAACAGGCAGGGTCAACTTTCTTT. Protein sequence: CASSQEQAGSTFF.

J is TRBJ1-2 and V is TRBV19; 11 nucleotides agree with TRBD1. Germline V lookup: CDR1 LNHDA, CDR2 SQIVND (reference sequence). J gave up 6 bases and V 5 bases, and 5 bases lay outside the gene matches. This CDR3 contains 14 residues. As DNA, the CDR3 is TGTGCCAGTAGTCCCTGGGACAGGGGGGATGGCTACACCTTC. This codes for CASSPWDRGDGYTF.

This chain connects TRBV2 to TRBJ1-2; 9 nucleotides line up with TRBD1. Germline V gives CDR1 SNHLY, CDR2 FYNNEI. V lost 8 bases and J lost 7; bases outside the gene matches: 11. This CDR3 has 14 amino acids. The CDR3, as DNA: TGTGCCAGCGGGGACCCGGGACAGGGATCTGGCTACACCTTC. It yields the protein CASGDPGQGSGYTF.

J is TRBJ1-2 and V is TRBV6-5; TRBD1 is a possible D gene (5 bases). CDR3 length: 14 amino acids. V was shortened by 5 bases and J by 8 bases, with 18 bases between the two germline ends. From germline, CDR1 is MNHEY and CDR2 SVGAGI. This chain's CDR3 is CASSPLGGEGGYTF. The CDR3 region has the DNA TGTGCCAGCAGTCCCCTCGGGGGGGAAGGCGGCTACACCTTC.

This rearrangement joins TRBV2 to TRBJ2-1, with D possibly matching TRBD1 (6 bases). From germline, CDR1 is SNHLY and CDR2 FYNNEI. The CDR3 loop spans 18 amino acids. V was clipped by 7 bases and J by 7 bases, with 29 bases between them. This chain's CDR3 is CASTDSPFRGQAQNEQFF. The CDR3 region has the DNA TGTGCCAGCACTGATTCTCCATTCAGGGGCCAGGCCCAGAATGAGCAGTTCTTC.

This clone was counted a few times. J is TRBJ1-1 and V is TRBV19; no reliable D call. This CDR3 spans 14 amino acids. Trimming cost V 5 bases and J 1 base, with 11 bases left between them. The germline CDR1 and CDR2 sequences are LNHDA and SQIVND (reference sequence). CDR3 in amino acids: CASSPSWANTEAFF. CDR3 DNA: TGTGCCAGTAGTCCCTCATGGGCGAACACTGAAGCTTTCTTT.

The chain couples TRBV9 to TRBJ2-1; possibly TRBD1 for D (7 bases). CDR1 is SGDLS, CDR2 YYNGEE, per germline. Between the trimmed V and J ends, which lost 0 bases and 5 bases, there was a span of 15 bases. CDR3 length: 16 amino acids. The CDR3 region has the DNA TGTGCCAGCAGCGTAGACCCCAGGGGGGCAAACAATGAGCAGTTCTTC. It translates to CASSVDPRGANNEQFF.

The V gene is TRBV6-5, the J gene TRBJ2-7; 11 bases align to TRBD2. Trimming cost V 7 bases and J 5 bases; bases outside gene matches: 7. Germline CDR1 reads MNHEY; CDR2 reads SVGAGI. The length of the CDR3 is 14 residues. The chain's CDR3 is CASILAGGGHEQYF. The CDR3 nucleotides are TGTGCCAGCATTCTAGCGGGAGGTGGCCACGAGCAGTACTTC.

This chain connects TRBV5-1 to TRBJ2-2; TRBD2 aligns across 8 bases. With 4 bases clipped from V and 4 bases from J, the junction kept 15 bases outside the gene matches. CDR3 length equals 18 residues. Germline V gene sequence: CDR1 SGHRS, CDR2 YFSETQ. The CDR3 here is CASSSTPGLVWGTGELFF. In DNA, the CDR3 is TGCGCCAGCAGCAGCACACCGGGACTAGTTTGGGGCACCGGGGAGCTGTTTTTT.

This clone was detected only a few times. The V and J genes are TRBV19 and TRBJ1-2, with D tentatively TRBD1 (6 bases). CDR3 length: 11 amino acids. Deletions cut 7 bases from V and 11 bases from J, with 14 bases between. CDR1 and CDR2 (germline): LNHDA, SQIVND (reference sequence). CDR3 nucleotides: TGTGCCAGTAATTTACAGGGCTGGTACACCTTC. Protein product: CASNLQGWYTF. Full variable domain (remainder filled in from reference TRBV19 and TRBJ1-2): DGGITQSPKYLFRKEGQNVTLSCEQNLNHDAMYWYRQDPGQGLRLIYYSQIVNDFQKGDIAEGYSVSREKKESFPLTVTSAQKNPTAFYLCASNLQGWYTFGSGTRLTVV.